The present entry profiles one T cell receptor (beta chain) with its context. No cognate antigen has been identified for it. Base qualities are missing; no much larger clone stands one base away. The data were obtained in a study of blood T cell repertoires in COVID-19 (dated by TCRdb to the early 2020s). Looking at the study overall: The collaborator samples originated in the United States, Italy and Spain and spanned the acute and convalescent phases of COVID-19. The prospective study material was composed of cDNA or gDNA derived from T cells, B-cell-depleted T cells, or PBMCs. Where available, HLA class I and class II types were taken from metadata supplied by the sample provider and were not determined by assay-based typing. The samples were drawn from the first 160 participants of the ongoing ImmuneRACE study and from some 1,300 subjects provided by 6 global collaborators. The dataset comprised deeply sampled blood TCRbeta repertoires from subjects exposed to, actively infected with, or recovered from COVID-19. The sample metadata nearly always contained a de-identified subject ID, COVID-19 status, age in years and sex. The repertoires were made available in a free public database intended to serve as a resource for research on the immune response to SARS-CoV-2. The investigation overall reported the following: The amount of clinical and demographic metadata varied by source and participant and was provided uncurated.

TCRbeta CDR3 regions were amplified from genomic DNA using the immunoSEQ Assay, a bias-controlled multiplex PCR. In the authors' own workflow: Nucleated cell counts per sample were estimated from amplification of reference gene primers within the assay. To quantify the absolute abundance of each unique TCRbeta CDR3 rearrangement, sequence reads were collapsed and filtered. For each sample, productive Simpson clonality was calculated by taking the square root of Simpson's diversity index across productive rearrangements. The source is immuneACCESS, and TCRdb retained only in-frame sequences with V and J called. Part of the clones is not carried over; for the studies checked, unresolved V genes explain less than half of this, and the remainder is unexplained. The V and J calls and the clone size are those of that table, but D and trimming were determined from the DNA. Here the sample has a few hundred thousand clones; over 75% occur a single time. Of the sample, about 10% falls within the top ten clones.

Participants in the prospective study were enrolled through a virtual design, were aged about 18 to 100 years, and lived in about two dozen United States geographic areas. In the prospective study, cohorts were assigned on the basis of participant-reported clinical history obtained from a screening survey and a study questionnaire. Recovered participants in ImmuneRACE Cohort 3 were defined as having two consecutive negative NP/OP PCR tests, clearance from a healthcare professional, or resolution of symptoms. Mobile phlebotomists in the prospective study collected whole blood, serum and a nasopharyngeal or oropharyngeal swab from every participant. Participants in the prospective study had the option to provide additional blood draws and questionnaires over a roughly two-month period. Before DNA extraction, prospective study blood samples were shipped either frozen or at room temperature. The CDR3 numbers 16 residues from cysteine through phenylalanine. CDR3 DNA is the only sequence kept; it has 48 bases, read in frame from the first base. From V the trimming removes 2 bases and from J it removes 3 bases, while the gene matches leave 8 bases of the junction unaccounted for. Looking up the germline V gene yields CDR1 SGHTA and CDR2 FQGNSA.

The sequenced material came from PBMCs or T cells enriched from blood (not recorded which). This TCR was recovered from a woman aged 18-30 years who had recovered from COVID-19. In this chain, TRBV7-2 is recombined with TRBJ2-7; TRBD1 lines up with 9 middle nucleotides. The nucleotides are TGTGCCAGCAGCTTAAGTGCCCCGGGACAGGGCTACGAGCAGTACTTC. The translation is CASSLSAPGQGYEQYF.